These T cell receptor beta chains were read from a single sample in a study of T cell responses to AZD1222 COVID-19 vaccine. Generated by immunoSEQ multiplex PCR, the TCRdb table keeps only in-frame clones and is missing some. The sample consists of roughly 120,000 clones, 70% to 90% of them appearing once. Material: peripheral blood, obtained on day 0 of AZD1222 vaccination. The receptors stem from an adult in good health. CDR3s include the opening cysteine and the closing phenylalanine or tryptophan.

V,J,CDR3
TRBV5-5,TRBJ2-3,CASSLKAYYTDTQYF
TRBV7-2,TRBJ2-5,CASSLGQALLAGVGETQYF
TRBV6-2/TRBV6-3,TRBJ2-3,CASSYSTWGRTDTQYF
TRBV3-1/TRBV3-2,TRBJ2-3,CASSHGQDRGAQYF
TRBV13,TRBJ2-6,CASGGSGANVLTF
TRBV10-2,TRBJ1-1,CASSDRTEAFF
TRBV10-1,TRBJ2-1,CASSLLQGTGEQFF
TRBV18,TRBJ2-3,CASSMARNTDTQYF
TRBV19,TRBJ2-3,CASSIGQGEPDTQYF
TRBV5-1,TRBJ1-2,CASSQRTGGRNYGYTF
TRBV6-1,TRBJ1-5,CASSAQGQGSNQPQHF
TRBV10-3,TRBJ1-5,CAISEFGGINQPQHF
TRBV6-1,TRBJ2-2,CASSEQGGTGELFF
TRBV19,TRBJ1-5,CASSNGRQPQHF
TRBV6-1,TRBJ1-2,CASSELGQGFSAVNYGYTF
TRBV4-2,TRBJ2-3,CASSPVRTSGGTDTQYF
TRBV19,TRBJ2-1,CASSIRLAGVGPFF
TRBV7-9,TRBJ2-5,CASSSQETQYF
TRBV7-8,TRBJ1-5,CASSLTRISNQPQHF
TRBV4-1,TRBJ1-2,CASSQDQGWNYGYTF
TRBV6-2/TRBV6-3,TRBJ2-7,CASSNQPSYEQYF
TRBV24-1,TRBJ1-1,CATSATPNTEAFF
TRBV7-8,TRBJ2-7,CASSLTSEGASYEQYF
TRBV9,TRBJ2-3,CASSMQLGGTDTQYF
TRBV7-9,TRBJ1-2,CASSLEGTGGSHYGYTF
TRBV28,TRBJ2-5,CASSLSTGVDTQYF
TRBV7-8,TRBJ2-2,CASRGATWHTGELFF
TRBV5-6,TRBJ1-5,CASSLVSGGHQPQHF
TRBV7-6,TRBJ2-3,CASSLGLADTQYF
TRBV5-1,TRBJ1-2,CASSASGYGYTF
TRBV29-1,TRBJ1-1,CSVTWRGAAFF
TRBV29-1,TRBJ1-1,CASREPGAEAFF
TRBV3-1/TRBV3-2,TRBJ1-2,CASSRGNNYGYTF
TRBV5-1,TRBJ1-6,CASSLAASQANSPLHF
TRBV19,TRBJ1-1,CAASVGDGTEAFF
TRBV3-1/TRBV3-2,TRBJ1-2,CASSQDRGYTF
TRBV2,TRBJ1-5,CASWAGGAVGNQPQHF
TRBV7-9,TRBJ1-3,CASSLQGSGNTIYF
TRBV27,TRBJ2-7,CASSFWGARQYF
TRBV5-4,TRBJ2-1,CASTRRSFGDNEQFF
TRBV5-1,TRBJ2-2,CASSLDPAGGINTGELFF
TRBV12-5,TRBJ2-4,CASGSWTGGHIQYF
TRBV7-9,TRBJ2-7,CASSPDSSYEQYF
TRBV10-2,TRBJ2-1,CASSELSLIGEQFF
TRBV19,TRBJ1-1,CASSIEPENTEAFF
TRBV6-5,TRBJ1-2,CASSSGGVVHSGYTF